The 20 T cell receptor beta chains given below trace back to one sample, sequenced in a study of early T cells in non-severe SARS-CoV-2 infection. TCRdb fed the 5' RACE reads into MiXCR, producing one record per CDR3 protein. Of tens of thousands of distinct CDR3 sequences detected, 4.9% appear once; the ten largest clones hold just under 5%. Sequencing was done on a sample of whole blood. The receptors originated from an adult who was a healthcare worker with PCR-confirmed SARS-CoV-2 infection or an uninfected control (not recorded which).

This clonotype came up many times. Mismatch with germline at one junction end may stem from a read error. The rearrangement links TRBV7-9 to TRBJ2-3; TRBD1 matches 7 bases. Looked up from germline, CDR1 is SEHNR and CDR2 is FQNEAQ (reference sequence). The CDR3 totals 18 residues. CDR3 bases: TGTTCCAGCAGGAGCCTACTGACCGGGACAGTTGATACAGATACGCAGTATTTT. It translates to CSSRSLLTGTVDTDTQYF. Full variable domain (outside the CDR3, taken from reference TRBV7-9 and TRBJ2-3): DTGVSQNPRHKITKRGQNVTFRCDPISEHNRLYWYRQTLGQGPEFLTYFQNEAQLEKSRLLSDRFSAERPKGSFSTLEIQRTEQGDSAMYLCSSRSLLTGTVDTDTQYFGPGTRLTVL.

Ten or more counts support this clonotype. The germline gene is not matched at one end of the junction; a read error may be the cause. The chain couples TRBV20-1 to TRBJ2-5; TRBD2 is a possible D gene (6 bases). The CDR3 loop spans 12 amino acids. CDR1 is DFQATT, CDR2 SNEGSKA, per germline (reference sequence). CDR3 sequence: CSARGGVETQYF. CDR3 bases: TGCAGTGCCAGAGGAGGGGTAGAGACCCAGTACTTC.

As for this clonotype: The junction departs from the called germline gene at one end, perhaps through a read error. The rearrangement links TRBV2 to TRBJ1-1, with D unclear. The CDR3 length is 14 residues. CDR1 SNHLY and CDR2 FYNNEI come from the germline V gene. CDR3: CASSLAPTGDETFF. CDR3 DNA: TGTGCCAGCAGTCTAGCCCCGACGGGAGATGAAACTTTCTTT.

This clonotype was seen many times. V gene TRBV29-1 combines with J gene TRBJ1-1, with 7 positions matching TRBD1. The V segment lost 7 bases and the J segment 2 bases; nucleotides outside the gene matches: 10. Germline V gene lookup returns CDR1 SQVTM and CDR2 ANQGSEA. The CDR3 covers 14 residues. The CDR3 is CSETGRSSNTEAFF. For the CDR3, the DNA is TGCAGCGAGACAGGGCGAAGCTCTAACACTGAAGCTTTCTTT. Looking up the rest from reference TRBV29-1 and TRBJ1-1 gives the full variable domain: SAVISQKPSRDICQRGTSLTIQCQVDSQVTMMFWYRQQPGQSLTLIATANQGSEATYESGFVIDKFPISRPNLTFSTLTVSNMSPEDSSIYLCSETGRSSNTEAFFGQGTRLTVV.

Ten or more counts support this clonotype. The chain carries TRBV12-3 or TRBV12-4 and TRBJ2-3, with TRBD2 matching 12 bases. V lost 0 bases, J lost 4 bases, and 11 bases stayed unmatched. The CDR3 covers 19 residues. DNA of the CDR3: TGTGCCAGCAGTTTAGCGCGGGCTAGCGGGAGGGCCTACCCAGATACGCAGTATTTT. Its translation: CASSLARASGRAYPDTQYF.

The rearrangement joins TRBV6-5 to TRBJ2-3; D may be TRBD2 (6 bases). The CDR3 consists of 13 residues. With 6 bases removed from V and 0 bases from J, the gap between germline ends came to 7 bases. Per the germline V gene, CDR1 is MNHEY and CDR2 is SVGAGI. The DNA for the CDR3 is TGTGCCAGCAGGCGGGACAGCACAGATACGCAGTATTTT. It is translated as CASRRDSTDTQYF.

This clonotype was counted at least ten times. The chain links TRBV24-1 to TRBJ2-3; D could derive from TRBD1 or TRBD2 (5 bases each). The CDR3 sequence is 11 residues long. Trimming stripped 7 bases from V and 6 bases from J, with 7 bases between. The germline gives CDR1 KGHDR, CDR2 SFDVKD. This CDR3 reads CATRGEDTQYF. CDR3 nucleotide sequence: TGTGCCACCAGGGGGGAGGATACGCAGTATTTT.

This clonotype was seen a handful of times. The V gene is TRBV11-2, the J gene TRBJ2-5; TRBD1 matches 7 bases. Per the germline V gene, CDR1 is SGHAT and CDR2 is FQNNGV. With V trimmed by 3 bases and J by 5 bases, 6 bases remained unmatched. CDR3 length: 14 residues. The CDR3 coding sequence is TGTGCCAGCAGCTTGCGCCAGGGGGTTGAGACCCAGTACTTC. This encodes CASSLRQGVETQYF.

There are a few counts of this clonotype. V and J are TRBV6-5 and TRBJ1-3; no clear D. V was shortened by 1 base and J by 4 bases, with 23 bases between the two germline ends. Looked up from germline, CDR1 is MNHEY and CDR2 is SVGAGI. This CDR3 is built from 19 residues. CDR3 DNA sequence: TGTGCCAGCAGTTACTTAGGGATTTCGGTTGGGTTAAGAGGAAACACCATATATTTT. The encoded protein is CASSYLGISVGLRGNTIYF.

This clonotype was seen a handful of times. The chain employs TRBV6-1 and TRBJ2-7, with D hard to call. CDR3 length equals 15 residues. Between the trimmed V and J ends, which lost 7 bases and 1 base, there was a span of 17 bases. CDR1 is MNHNS and CDR2 is SASEGT in the germline V gene. The CDR3 region has the DNA TGTGCCAGCATCCAGGCTGGGTATGGATCCTACGAGCAGTACTTC. Amino acids: CASIQAGYGSYEQYF.

This clonotype occurred many times. The chain couples TRBV6-2 or TRBV6-3 to TRBJ2-5, with no clear D. Germline lookup yields CDR1 MNHEY and CDR2 SVGEGT. V lost 4 bases and J 5 bases, leaving 8 bases between the germline ends. The CDR3 totals 12 residues. The CDR3 bases are TGTGCCAGCAGTTTGACGGATGAGACCCAGTACTTC. Translated: CASSLTDETQYF.

This clonotype was seen ten or more times. The J gene is TRBJ2-3, the V gene TRBV7-2; 9 nucleotides match TRBD2. Trimming took 5 bases from V and 4 from J; bases not matched to a gene: 7. Per germline, CDR1 SGHTA and CDR2 FQGNSA. The CDR3 runs 15 residues. This chain's CDR3 is CASSPSTSGADTQYF. CDR3 nucleotides: TGTGCCAGCAGCCCTTCGACTAGCGGAGCAGATACGCAGTATTTT.

The sample holds many counts of this clonotype. The J gene is TRBJ1-1, the V gene TRBV30, with 7 bases matching TRBD1. The CDR3 is 13 amino acids. CDR1 GTSNPN and CDR2 SVGIG come from the germline V gene (reference sequence). The trim removed 4 bases at V and 1 base at J, leaving 3 bases unmatched. DNA of the CDR3: TGTGCCTGGACCGGGACAGCGAACACTGAAGCTTTCTTT. Protein: CAWTGTANTEAFF.

This clonotype has more than one count but fewer than ten. The genes are TRBV7-9 and TRBJ2-2; D gene uncertain. The germline V gene has CDR1 SEHNR and CDR2 FQNEAQ (reference sequence). The length of the CDR3 is 15 residues. V dropped 1 base and J dropped 6 bases, with 12 bases sitting between them. The CDR3 nucleotides are TGTGCCAGCAGCTTAGGCCGGGCTGACGCCGGGGAGCTGTTTTTT. Amino acids: CASSLGRADAGELFF.

The sample holds a few counts of this clonotype. V is TRBV7-9 and J is TRBJ2-7; tentatively, D is TRBD2 (5 bases). Trimming removed 11 bases at V and 11 bases at J, with 22 bases between. There are 12 residues in the CDR3. The V gene's germline CDR1 is SEHNR and CDR2 FQNEAQ (reference sequence). CDR3 sequence: CARTGSAPLEYF. The CDR3 coding sequence is TGTGCCCGGACGGGGTCCGCCCCGTTGGAGTACTTC. The whole variable domain, filled in from reference TRBV7-9 and TRBJ2-7, reads DTGVSQNPRHKITKRGQNVTFRCDPISEHNRLYWYRQTLGQGPEFLTYFQNEAQLEKSRLLSDRFSAERPKGSFSTLEIQRTEQGDSAMYLCARTGSAPLEYFGPGTRLTVT.

This clonotype was counted at least ten times. The rearrangement joins TRBV20-1 to TRBJ2-3; 7 bases agree with TRBD2. There are 14 residues in the CDR3. V trimming: 2 bases; J trimming: 4 bases; junction bases outside the gene matches: 6. The germline gives CDR1 DFQATT, CDR2 SNEGSKA (reference sequence). Here the CDR3 DNA reads TGCAGTGCTAGACGAGGGAGCGGGGCAGATACGCAGTATTTT. This gives the protein CSARRGSGADTQYF.

This clonotype was seen more than once but under ten times. The chain employs TRBV3-1 and TRBJ2-2; a possible D gene is TRBD2 (6 bases). The germline V gene has CDR1 LGHDT and CDR2 YNNKEL (reference sequence). The V end was cut by 7 bases, the J end by 7 bases, with 13 bases between. The CDR3 length is 13 residues. CDR3 DNA sequence: TGTGCCAGCACCCCGGGGGTGCGCGGGGAGCTGTTTTTT. Translated: CASTPGVRGELFF.

The CDR3 loop is CASSVGTTIYEQYF. CDR3 nucleotide sequence: TGTGCCAGCAGCGTCGGGACAACCATCTACGAGCAGTACTTC. The chain combines TRBV9 with TRBJ2-7; TRBD1 is a possible D gene (6 bases). This CDR3 is built from 14 residues. V was pared by 2 bases and J by 3 bases, with 12 bases between. Germline CDR1 SGDLS, CDR2 YYNGEE.

This clonotype was seen repeatedly, ten times or more. The gene calls are TRBV7-2 and TRBJ2-7; 9 nucleotides line up with TRBD2. CDR1 is SGHTA and CDR2 is FQGNSA in the germline V gene. V dropped 5 bases and J dropped 5; count of bases not matched to a gene: 10. The CDR3 contains 15 residues. The CDR3 loop is CASSESSGTPHEQYF. The CDR3 region has the DNA TGTGCCAGCAGCGAGTCTAGCGGGACGCCCCACGAGCAGTACTTC.

This clonotype was recorded many times. The chain has TRBV9 and TRBJ2-3; 8 nucleotides align to TRBD2. The CDR3 loop spans 15 amino acids. The germline V gene encodes CDR1 SGDLS and CDR2 YYNGEE. Trimming took 3 bases from V and 4 from J; bases not matched to a gene: 7. The CDR3 loop is CASSASGGGPDTQYF. CDR3 DNA sequence: TGTGCCAGCAGCGCAAGCGGGGGCGGTCCAGATACGCAGTATTTT.